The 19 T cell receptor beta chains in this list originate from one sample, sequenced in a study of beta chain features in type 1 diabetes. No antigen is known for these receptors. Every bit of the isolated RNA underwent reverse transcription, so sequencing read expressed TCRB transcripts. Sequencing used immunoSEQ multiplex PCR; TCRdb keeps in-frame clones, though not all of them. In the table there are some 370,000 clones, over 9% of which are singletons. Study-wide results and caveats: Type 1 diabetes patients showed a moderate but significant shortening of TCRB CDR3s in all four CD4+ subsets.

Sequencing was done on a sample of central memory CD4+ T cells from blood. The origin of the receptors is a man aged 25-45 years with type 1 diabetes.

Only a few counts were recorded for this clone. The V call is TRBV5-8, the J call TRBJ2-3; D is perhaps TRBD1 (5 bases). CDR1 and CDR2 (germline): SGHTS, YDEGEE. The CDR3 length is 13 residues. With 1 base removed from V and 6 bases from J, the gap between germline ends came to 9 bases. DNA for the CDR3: TGTGCCAGCAGCTTGACAGGTCCGGATACGCAGTATTTT. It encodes CASSLTGPDTQYF.

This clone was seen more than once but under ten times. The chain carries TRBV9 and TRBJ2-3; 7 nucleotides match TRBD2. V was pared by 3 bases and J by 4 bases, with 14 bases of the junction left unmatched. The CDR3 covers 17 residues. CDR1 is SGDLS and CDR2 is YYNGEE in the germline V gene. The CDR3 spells CASSAAVEGGSSDTQYF. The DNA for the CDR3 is TGTGCCAGCAGCGCAGCGGTTGAGGGCGGGAGCTCAGATACGCAGTATTTT. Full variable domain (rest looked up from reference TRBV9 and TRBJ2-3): DSGVTQTPKHLITATGQRVTLRCSPRSGDLSVYWYQQSLDQGLQFLIQYYNGEERAKGNILERFSAQQFPDLHSELNLSSLELGDSALYFCASSAAVEGGSSDTQYFGPGTRLTVL.

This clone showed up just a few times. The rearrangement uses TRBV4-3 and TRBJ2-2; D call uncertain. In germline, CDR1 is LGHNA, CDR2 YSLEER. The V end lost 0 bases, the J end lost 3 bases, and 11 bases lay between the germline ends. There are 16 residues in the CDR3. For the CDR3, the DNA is TGCGCCAGCAGCCAAGAGCGTAGCATCTACACCGGGGAGCTGTTTTTT. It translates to CASSQERSIYTGELFF.

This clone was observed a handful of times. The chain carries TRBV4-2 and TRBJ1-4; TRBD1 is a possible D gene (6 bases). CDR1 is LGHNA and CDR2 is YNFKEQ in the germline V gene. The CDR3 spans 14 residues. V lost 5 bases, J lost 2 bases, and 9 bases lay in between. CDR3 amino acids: CASSKGGTNEKLFF. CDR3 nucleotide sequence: TGTGCCAGCAGCAAAGGGGGGACTAATGAAAAACTGTTTTTT.

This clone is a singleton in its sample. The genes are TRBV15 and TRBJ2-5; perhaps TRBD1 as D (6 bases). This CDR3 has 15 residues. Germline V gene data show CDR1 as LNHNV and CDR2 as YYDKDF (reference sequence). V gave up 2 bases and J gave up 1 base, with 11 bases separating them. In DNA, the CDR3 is TGTGCCACCAGCAGACATAGGGACACCCAAGAGACCCAGTACTTC. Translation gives CATSRHRDTQETQYF.

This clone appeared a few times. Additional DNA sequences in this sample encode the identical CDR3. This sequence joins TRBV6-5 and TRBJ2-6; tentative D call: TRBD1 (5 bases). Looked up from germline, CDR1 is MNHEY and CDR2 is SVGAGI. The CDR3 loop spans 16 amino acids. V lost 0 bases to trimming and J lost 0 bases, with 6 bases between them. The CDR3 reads CASSYSDSSGANVLTF. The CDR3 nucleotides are TGTGCCAGCAGTTACTCAGACAGCTCTGGGGCCAACGTCCTGACTTTC.

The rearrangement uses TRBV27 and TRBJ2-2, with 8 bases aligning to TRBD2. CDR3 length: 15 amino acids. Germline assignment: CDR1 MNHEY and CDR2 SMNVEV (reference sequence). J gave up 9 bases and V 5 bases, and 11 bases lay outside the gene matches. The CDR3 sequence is CASSPDGRDPRELFF. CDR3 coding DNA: TGTGCCAGCAGTCCAGACGGGAGGGACCCCAGGGAGCTGTTTTTT.

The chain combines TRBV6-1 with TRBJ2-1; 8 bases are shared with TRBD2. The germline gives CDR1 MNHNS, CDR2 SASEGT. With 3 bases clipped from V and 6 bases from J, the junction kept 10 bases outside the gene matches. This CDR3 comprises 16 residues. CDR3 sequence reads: CASSEATSGGLNEQFF. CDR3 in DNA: TGTGCCAGCAGTGAGGCCACTAGCGGAGGACTCAATGAGCAGTTCTTC.

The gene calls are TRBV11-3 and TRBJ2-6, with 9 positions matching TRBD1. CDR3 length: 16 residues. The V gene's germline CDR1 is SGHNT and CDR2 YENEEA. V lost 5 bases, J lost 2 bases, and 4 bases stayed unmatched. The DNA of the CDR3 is TGTGCCAGCAGCCCGGGGACAGGGACTGGGGCCAACGTCCTGACTTTC. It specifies CASSPGTGTGANVLTF.

CDR3 in amino acids: CASSSQGTDTQYF. The CDR3 nucleotides are TGCGCCAGCAGTTCTCAAGGCACAGATACGCAGTATTTT. V is TRBV10-1 and J is TRBJ2-3; D gene unclear. Germline CDR1 WNHNN, CDR2 SYGVQD (reference sequence). V dropped 5 bases and J dropped 1 base, with 7 bases sitting between them. This CDR3 has 13 amino acids.

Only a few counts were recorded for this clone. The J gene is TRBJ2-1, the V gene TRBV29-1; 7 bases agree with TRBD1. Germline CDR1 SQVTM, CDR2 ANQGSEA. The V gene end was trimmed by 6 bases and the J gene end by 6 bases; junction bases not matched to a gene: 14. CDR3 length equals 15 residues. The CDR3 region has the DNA TGCAGCGTCGGCTACAGGGGCCGATCGAGCAATGAGCAGTTCTTC. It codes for CSVGYRGRSSNEQFF.

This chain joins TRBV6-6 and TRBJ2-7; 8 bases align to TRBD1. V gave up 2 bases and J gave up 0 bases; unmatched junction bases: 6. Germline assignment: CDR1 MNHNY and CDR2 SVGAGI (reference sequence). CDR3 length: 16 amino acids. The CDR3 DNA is TGTGCCAGCAGTTACCCGGGACAGGTCAGCTCCTACGAGCAGTACTTC. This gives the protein CASSYPGQVSSYEQYF.

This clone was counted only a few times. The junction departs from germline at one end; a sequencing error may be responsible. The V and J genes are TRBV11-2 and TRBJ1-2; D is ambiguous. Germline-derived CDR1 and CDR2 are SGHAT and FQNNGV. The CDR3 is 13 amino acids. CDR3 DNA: TGTGCCAGCAGCAATACCCCGGGCGGTCTGTCGACATTC. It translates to CASSNTPGGLSTF.

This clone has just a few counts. For the CDR3, the DNA is TGTGCCAGCAGCTTAGGACAGCTTATACTATCTAGCACAGATACGCAGTATTTT. Translating gives CASSLGQLILSSTDTQYF. V gene TRBV7-9 combines with J gene TRBJ2-3; D might be TRBD1 (5 bases). The length of the CDR3 is 18 residues. Germline V lookup: CDR1 SEHNR, CDR2 FQNEAQ (reference sequence). Trimming stripped 1 base from V and 0 bases from J, with 17 bases between.

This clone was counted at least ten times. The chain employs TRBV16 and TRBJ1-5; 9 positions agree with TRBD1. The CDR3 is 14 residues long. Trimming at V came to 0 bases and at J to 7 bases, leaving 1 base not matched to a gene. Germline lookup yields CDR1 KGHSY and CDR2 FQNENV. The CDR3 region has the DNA TGTGCCAGCAGCCAATCCACAGGGGGCCAGCCCCAGCATTTT. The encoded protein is CASSQSTGGQPQHF.

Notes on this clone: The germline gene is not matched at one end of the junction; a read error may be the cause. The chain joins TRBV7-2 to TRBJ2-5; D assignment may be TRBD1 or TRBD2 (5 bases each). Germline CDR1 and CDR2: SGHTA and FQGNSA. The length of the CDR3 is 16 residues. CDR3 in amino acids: CASSQRRGTIQETQYF. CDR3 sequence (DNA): TGCGCCAGCAGCCAAAGACGTGGGACCATCCAAGAGACCCAGTACTTC.

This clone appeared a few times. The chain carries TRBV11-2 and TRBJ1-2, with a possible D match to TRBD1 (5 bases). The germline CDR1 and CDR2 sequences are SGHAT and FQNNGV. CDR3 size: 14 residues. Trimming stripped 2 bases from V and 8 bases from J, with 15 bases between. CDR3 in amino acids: CASSLSSGGGGYTF. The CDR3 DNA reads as TGTGCCAGCAGCTTATCCTCCGGGGGTGGAGGCTACACCTTC.

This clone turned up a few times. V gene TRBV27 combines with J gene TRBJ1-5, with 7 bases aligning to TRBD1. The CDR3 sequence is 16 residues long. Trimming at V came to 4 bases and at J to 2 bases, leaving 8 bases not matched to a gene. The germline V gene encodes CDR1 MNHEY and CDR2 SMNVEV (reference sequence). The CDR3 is CASSSHRGGRNQPQHF. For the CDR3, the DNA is TGTGCCAGCAGTTCCCACAGGGGTGGACGCAATCAGCCCCAGCATTTT.

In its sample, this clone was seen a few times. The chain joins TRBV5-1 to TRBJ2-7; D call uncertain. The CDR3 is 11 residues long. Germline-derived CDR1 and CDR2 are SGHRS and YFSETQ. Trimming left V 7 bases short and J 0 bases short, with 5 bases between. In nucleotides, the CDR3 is TGCGCCAGCGGCTACTCCTACGAGCAGTACTTC. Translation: CASGYSYEQYF.